This T cell receptor (beta chain) derives from a study of tumor-infiltrating T cells and Merkel cell polyomavirus (dated by TCRdb to the late 2010s). About the full investigation: The study examined CD8+ T cells specific for the Merkel cell polyomavirus KLL epitope in Merkel cell carcinoma patients. Varying disease stages were represented at patient presentation, and patients were followed for a median of 2.7 years (range 1.1 to 6.0 years). The therapies patients received were varied and non-standardized, including chemotherapy, radiation and immunotherapies. TRB sequencing was performed on KLL-tetramer-sorted cells from blood or tumor-infiltrating lymphocytes in roughly 15 samples, as well as on around eleven matched whole-tumor samples. Most of the whole-tumor samples were 25-micron curls sectioned from formalin-fixed, paraffin-embedded tissue blocks. Across the study, one tumor sample was obtained as a frozen nodal tumor digest and one as a flash-frozen core biopsy of a metastasis. Study-wide findings and limitations: The study examined just one viral epitope, so T cells targeting other Merkel cell polyomavirus epitopes were not captured. One limitation of the study is the small sample size (n ≈ twelve patients). Significantly improved MCC-specific survival was associated with a higher fraction of KLL-specific T cells within tumors (roughly 1.8-18% versus about 0-0.15%). A significant MCC-specific survival advantage (P = 0.0051) was associated with a greater number of unique KLL-specific clonotypes in tumors (roughly 5-110 vs 0-3). KLL-specific TRB repertoires were diverse and mostly private, with just one public clonotype, shared by two patients, among approximately 400 unique sequences.

Only one count was recorded for this clone. Its specific antigen is unknown. No clone much larger than this one lies a single base away; base qualities are absent. From cysteine to phenylalanine, the CDR3 is 14 amino acids long. This entry keeps only the CDR3 DNA: 42 bases, framed from base 1. CDR1 is given as SNHLY and CDR2 as FYNNEI, both from the germline V gene. The junction shows trimming of 2 bases on V and 1 base on J, and the gene matches do not reach 2 bases of it. By immunohistochemistry, the tumors of all patients showed robust positive staining for Merkel cell polyomavirus Large T antigen. The study included twelve Merkel cell carcinoma patients whose blood and/or cultured TIL contained robust KLL-tetramer+ populations exceeding 0.04% of CD8+ T cells. All patients were Caucasian, with a median age of approximately 60 years and a range of roughly 45 to 77 years. For patients with unknown primaries who presented with nodal disease, or in cases where primary tissue was insufficient, lymph node tumors were analyzed.

Library construction relied on the immunoSEQ multiplex PCR assay. Adaptive Biotechnologies (Seattle, WA) carried out genomic DNA extraction, TRB sequencing and normalization. For the original study's pipeline: Clonality was computed as one minus Shannon entropy of productive TRB sequences normalized by log2 of unique productive sequences. To identify KLL-specific clonotypes in tumors, TCRbeta CDR3 amino acid sequences were matched against the sequences from the tetramer-sorted sample of each patient. TCRdb limited this immuneACCESS table to in-frame rearrangements with V and J called. A share of clones is missing; checked studies link under half to unresolved V genes, and the rest is unexplained. For V, J and clone size, that table is used; D and trimming come from the DNA. For this sample there are 25,000 or so clones; roughly 85% appear just once. The biggest ten clones account for around 2.5% of the sample.

Material for sequencing was lymph node tissue. The chain is made from TRBV2 and TRBJ2-7, with TRBD1 matching 7 junction bases. The source of this sequence is a man aged 50 to 60 with Merkel cell carcinoma. The CDR3 sequence is CASSETGVSYEQYF. The DNA sequence follows: TGTGCCAGCAGTGAAACAGGGGTGTCCTACGAGCAGTACTTC.